The entry below describes one T cell receptor beta chain. Antigen unknown. Using immunoSEQ multiplex PCR, the repertoire was profiled, and TCRdb retains in-frame clones only, with some absent. This table holds roughly 63,000 clones, less than 85% found once. The sample comes from a study of lymphopenia after photon versus proton radiotherapy. General study results and limits: Survival link was tested only in deceased patients; proton benefit remains a possibility. Oligoclonal CD8+ Temra expansion after nadir drove photon patients' diversity drop. Proton therapy kept repertoires fairly stable, unlike photons, which gained effector/memory cells. Larger post-nadir TCR diversity loss correlated inversely with survival in deceased patients.

V dropped 4 bases and J dropped 0; count of bases not matched to a gene: 4. The CDR3 is 15 residues long. CDR1 and CDR2 (germline): SGHDT, YYEEEE. The TCR sequence derives from a man aged 55-75 years with pancreatic cancer. Sequences were derived from peripheral blood, sampled from a patient treated with proton-based radiotherapy. The rearrangement links TRBV5-6 to TRBJ2-1; 7 nucleotides match TRBD1. The CDR3 loop is CASSGQESSYNEQFF. Written as DNA, the CDR3 is TGTGCCAGCAGCGGACAGGAGAGCTCCTACAATGAGCAGTTCTTC. The full variable domain, rest sourced from reference TRBV5-6 and TRBJ2-1, is DAGVTQSPTHLIKTRGQQVTLRCSPKSGHDTVSWYQQALGQGPQFIFQYYEEEERQRGNFPDRFSGHQFPNYSSELNVNALLLGDSALYLCASSGQESSYNEQFFGPGTRLTVL.